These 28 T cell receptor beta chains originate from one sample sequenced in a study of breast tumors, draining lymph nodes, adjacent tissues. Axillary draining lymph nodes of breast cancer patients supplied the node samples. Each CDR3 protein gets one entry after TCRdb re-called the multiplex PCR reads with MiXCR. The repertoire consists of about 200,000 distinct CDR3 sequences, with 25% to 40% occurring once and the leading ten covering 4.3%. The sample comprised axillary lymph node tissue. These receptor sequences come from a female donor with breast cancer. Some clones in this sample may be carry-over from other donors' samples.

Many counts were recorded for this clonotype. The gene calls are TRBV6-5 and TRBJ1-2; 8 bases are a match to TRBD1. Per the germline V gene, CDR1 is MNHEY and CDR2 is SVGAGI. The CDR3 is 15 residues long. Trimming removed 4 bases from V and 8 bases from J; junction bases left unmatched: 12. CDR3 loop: CASSFLDDRGGGYTF. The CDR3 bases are TGTGCCAGCAGTTTCCTAGACGACAGGGGTGGAGGCTACACCTTC.

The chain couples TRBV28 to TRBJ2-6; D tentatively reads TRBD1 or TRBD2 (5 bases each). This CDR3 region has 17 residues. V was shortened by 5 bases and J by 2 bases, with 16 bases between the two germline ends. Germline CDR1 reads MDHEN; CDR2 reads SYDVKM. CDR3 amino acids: CASSHRGQATGANVLTF. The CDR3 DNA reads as TGTGCCAGCAGTCATCGGGGCCAGGCGACTGGGGCCAACGTCCTGACTTTC.

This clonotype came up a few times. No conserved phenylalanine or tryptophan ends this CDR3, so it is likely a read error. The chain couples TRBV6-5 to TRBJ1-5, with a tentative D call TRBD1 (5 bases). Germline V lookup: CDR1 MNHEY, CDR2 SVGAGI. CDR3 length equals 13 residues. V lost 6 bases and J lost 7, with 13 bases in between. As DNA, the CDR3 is TGTGCCAGCAGCATCAGGGTTGGGCAGCCCCAGCATCTT. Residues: CASSIRVGQPQHL.

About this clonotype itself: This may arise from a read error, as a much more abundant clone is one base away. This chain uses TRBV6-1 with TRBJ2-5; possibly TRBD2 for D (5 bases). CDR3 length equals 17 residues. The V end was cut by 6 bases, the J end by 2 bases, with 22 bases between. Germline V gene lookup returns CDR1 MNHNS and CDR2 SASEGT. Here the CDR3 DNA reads TGTGCCAGCAGCCCCGGACTGGAATCTTTAACGCAAGAGACCCAGTACTTC. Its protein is CASSPGLESLTQETQYF.

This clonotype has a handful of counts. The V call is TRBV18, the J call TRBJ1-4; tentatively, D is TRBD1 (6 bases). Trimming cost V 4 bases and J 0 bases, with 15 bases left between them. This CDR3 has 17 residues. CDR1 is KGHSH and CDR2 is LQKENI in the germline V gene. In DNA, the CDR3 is TGTGCCAGCTCACTCTGGACGGGGGCTACAACTAATGAAAAACTGTTTTTT. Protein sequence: CASSLWTGATTNEKLFF.

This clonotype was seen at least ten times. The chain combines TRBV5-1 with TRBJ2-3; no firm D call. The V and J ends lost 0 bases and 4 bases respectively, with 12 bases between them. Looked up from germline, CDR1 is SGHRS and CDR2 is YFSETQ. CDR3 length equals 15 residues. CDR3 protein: CASSLGGLVADTQYF. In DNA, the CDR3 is TGCGCCAGCAGCTTGGGTGGGCTAGTCGCAGATACGCAGTATTTT.

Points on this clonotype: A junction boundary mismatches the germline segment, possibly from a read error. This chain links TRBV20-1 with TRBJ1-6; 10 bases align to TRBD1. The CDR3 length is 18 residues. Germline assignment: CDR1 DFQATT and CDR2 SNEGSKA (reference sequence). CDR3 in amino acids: CSAQSGTGANSYNSPIHF. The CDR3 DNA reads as TGCAGTGCTCAATCCGGGACAGGGGCAAATTCCTATAATTCACCCATCCACTTT.

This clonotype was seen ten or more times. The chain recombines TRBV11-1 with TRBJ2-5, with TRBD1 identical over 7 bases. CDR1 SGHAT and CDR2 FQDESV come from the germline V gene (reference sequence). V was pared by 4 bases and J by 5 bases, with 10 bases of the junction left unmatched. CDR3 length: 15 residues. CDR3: CASSSLDRTGETQYF. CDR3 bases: TGTGCCAGCAGCTCCCTGGACAGGACGGGGGAGACCCAGTACTTC.

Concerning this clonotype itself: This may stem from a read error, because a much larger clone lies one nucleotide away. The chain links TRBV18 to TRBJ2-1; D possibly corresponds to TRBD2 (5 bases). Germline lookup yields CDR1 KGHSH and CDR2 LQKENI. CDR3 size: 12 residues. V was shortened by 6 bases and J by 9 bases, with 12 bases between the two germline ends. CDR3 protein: CASSPSGIEQFF. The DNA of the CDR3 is TGTGCCAGCTCCCCAAGCGGAATTGAGCAGTTCTTC.

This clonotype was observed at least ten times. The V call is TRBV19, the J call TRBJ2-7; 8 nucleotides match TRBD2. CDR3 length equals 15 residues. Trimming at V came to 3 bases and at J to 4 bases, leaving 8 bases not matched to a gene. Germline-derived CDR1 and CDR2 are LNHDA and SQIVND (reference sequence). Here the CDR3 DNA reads TGTGCCAGTAGTATTTCTGGGACTAGGGGATACGAGCAGTACTTC. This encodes CASSISGTRGYEQYF.

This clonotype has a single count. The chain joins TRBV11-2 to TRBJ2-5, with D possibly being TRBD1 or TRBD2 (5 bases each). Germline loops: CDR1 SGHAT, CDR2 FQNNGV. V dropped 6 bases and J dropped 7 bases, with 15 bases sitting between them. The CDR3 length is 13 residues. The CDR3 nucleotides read TGTGCCAGCAGTAGGGGTAGCGAAGCGACCCAGTACTTC. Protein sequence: CASSRGSEATQYF. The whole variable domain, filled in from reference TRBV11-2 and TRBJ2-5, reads EAGVAQSPRYKIIEKRQSVAFWCNPISGHATLYWYQQILGQGPKLLIQFQNNGVVDDSQLPKDRFSAERLKGVDSTLKIQPAKLEDSAVYLCASSRGSEATQYFGPGTRLLVL.

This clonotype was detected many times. The CDR3 region is CASSSTSNAYEQYF. CDR3 coding DNA: TGTGCCAGCAGTTCAACTAGTAACGCCTACGAGCAGTACTTC. This chain joins TRBV28 and TRBJ2-7; the D gene is possibly TRBD2 (5 bases). The V end lost 4 bases, the J end lost 2 bases, and 12 bases lay between the germline ends. Germline V CDR1 and CDR2: MDHEN, SYDVKM. This CDR3 is 14 amino acids long.

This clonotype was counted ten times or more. CDR3: CASSPWDRVWSGANVLTF. The CDR3 nucleotides read TGTGCCAGCAGCCCGTGGGACAGGGTATGGTCTGGGGCCAACGTCCTGACTTTC. The chain links TRBV7-9 to TRBJ2-6, with 9 bases aligning to TRBD1. This CDR3 contains 18 residues. V trimming: 5 bases; J trimming: 1 base; junction bases outside the gene matches: 9. CDR1 and CDR2 from the germline V gene are SEHNR and FQNEAQ (reference sequence).

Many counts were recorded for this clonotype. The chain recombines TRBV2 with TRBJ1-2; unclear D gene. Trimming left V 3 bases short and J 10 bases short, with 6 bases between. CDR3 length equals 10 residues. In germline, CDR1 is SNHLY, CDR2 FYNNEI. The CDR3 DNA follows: TGTGCCAGCAGTGACAGGTTCTACACCTTC. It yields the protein CASSDRFYTF.

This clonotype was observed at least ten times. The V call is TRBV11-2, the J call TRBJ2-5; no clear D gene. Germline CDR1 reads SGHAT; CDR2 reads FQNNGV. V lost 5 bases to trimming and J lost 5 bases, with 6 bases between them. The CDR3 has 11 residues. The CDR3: CASSRRETQYF. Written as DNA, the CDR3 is TGTGCCAGCAGCCGCCGGGAGACCCAGTACTTC.

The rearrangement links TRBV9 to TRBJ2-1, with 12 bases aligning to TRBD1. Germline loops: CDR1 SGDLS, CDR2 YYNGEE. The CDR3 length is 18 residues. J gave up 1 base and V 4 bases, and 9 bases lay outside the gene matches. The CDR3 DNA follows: TGTGCCAGCAGCCCAGGGACAGGGGGCCGGGGGTCCTACAATGAGCAGTTCTTC. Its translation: CASSPGTGGRGSYNEQFF.

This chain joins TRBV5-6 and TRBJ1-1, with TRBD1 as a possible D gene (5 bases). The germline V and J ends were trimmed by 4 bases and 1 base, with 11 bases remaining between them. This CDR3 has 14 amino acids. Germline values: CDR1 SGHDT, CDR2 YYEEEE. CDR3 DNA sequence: TGTGCCAGCAGCCCCGGGGCGGAGAACACTGAAGCTTTCTTT. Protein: CASSPGAENTEAFF.

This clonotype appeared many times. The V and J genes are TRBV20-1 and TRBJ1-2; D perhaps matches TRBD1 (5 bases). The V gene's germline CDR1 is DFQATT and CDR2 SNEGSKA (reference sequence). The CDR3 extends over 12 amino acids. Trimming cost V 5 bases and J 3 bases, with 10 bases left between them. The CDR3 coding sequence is TGCAGTGCTCTCGACAGCCACTATGGCTACACCTTC. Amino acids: CSALDSHYGYTF.

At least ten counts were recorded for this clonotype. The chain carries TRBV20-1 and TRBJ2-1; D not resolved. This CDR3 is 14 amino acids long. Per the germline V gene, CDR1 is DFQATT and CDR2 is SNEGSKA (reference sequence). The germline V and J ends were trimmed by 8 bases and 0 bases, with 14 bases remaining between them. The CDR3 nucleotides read TGCAGTCCCCGAACCCTGAGCTCCTACAATGAGCAGTTCTTC. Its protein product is CSPRTLSSYNEQFF.

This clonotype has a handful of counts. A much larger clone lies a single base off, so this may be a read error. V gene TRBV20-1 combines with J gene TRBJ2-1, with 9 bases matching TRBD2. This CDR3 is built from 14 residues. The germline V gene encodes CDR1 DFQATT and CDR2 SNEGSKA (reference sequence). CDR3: CSAEGLASYTEQFF. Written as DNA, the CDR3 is TGCAGTGCAGAGGGACTAGCTTCCTACACTGAGCAGTTCTTC.

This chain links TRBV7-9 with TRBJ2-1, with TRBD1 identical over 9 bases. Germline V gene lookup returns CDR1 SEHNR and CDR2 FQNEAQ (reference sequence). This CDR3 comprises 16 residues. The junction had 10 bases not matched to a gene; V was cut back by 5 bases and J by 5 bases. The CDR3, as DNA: TGTGCCAGCAGCCAACGGGCCCGGACAGGGGACAATGAGCAGTTCTTC. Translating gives CASSQRARTGDNEQFF. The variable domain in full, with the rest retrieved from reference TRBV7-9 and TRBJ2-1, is DTGVSQNPRHKITKRGQNVTFRCDPISEHNRLYWYRQTLGQGPEFLTYFQNEAQLEKSRLLSDRFSAERPKGSFSTLEIQRTEQGDSAMYLCASSQRARTGDNEQFFGPGTRLTVL.

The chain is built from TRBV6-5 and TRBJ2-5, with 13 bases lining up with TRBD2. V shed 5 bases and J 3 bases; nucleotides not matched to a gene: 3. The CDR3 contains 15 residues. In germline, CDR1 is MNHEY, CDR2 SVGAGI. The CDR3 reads CASSKGLAGEETQYF. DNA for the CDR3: TGTGCCAGCAGTAAAGGACTAGCGGGAGAAGAGACCCAGTACTTC.

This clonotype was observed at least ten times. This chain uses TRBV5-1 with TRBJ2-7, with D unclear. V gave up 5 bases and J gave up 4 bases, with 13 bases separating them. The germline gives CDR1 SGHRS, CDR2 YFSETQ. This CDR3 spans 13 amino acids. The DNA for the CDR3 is TGCGCCAGCAGGGGCAGTCTCCTTTACGAGCAGTACTTC. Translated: CASRGSLLYEQYF.

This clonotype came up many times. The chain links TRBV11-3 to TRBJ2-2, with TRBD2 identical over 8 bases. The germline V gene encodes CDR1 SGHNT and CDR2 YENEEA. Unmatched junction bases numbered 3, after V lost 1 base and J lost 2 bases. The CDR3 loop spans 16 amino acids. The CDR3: CASSLGAGANTGELFF. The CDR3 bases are TGTGCCAGCAGCTTAGGAGCGGGGGCCAACACCGGGGAGCTGTTTTTT. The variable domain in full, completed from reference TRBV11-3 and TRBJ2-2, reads EAGVVQSPRYKIIEKKQPVAFWCNPISGHNTLYWYLQNLGQGPELLIRYENEEAVDDSQLPKDRFSAERLKGVDSTLKIQPAELGDSAVYLCASSLGAGANTGELFFGEGSRLTVL.

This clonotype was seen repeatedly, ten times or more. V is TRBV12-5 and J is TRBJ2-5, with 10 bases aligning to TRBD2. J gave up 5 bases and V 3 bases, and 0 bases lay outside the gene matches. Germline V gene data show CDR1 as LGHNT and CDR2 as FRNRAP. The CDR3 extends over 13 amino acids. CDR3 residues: CASGLAGGETQYF. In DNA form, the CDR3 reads TGTGCTAGTGGTTTAGCGGGGGGGGAGACCCAGTACTTC.

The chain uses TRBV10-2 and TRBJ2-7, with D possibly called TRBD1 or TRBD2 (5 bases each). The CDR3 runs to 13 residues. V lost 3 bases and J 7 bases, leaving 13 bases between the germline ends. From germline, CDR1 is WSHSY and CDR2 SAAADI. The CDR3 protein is CASSDAGRREQYF. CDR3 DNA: TGCGCCAGCAGTGACGCAGGGCGGAGGGAGCAGTACTTC.

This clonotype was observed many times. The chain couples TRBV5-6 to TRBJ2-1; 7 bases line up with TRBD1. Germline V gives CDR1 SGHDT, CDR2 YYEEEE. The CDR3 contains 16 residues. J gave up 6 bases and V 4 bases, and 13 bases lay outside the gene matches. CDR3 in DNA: TGTGCCAGCAGCCCCCTCGACAGGGATAGGAGCAATGAGCAGTTCTTC. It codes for CASSPLDRDRSNEQFF.

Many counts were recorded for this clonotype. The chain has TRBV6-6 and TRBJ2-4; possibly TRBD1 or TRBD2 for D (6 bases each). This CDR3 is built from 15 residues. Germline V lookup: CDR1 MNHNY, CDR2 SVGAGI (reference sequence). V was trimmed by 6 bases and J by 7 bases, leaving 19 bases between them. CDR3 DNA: TGTGCCAGCAGATCCCGCCCGGGGGCGGGGAACATTCAGTACTTC. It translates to CASRSRPGAGNIQYF.